This T cell receptor beta chain came from a study of T cell repertoires in urothelial bladder cancer (dated by TCRdb to the late 2010s). Some background on the complete study: Of the roughly 12 resected lesions, three were clinical stage cT0, three were cTa, three were cT1, and three were cT2 or greater. In the study, clonality of the TCR repertoire in bladder tumors was compared against clonality in benign bladder inflammation. About eleven patients with bladder lesions undergoing transurethral resection were identified prospectively. Eleven to twelve resected bladder lesions were studied, comprising urothelial carcinoma (UC+) and benign (UC-) specimens. The paper as a whole reports these results and caveats: In carcinoma specimens, one T-cell clone made up as much as 17% of infiltrating lymphocytes, versus about 2% in benign specimens. Urothelial carcinoma specimens had fewer T cells than benign specimens, with medians of roughly 5,600 and 26,000. Median tumor infiltrating lymphocyte percentage was approximately 1.9% in carcinoma specimens and approximately 13% in benign specimens.

The germline V gene (reference sequence) supplies CDR1 MNHEY and CDR2 SMNVEV. Trimming removed 3 bases from V and 8 bases from J, leaving 22 bases between the germline ends. Including cysteine and phenylalanine, the CDR3 has 16 amino acids. The CDR3 DNA has 48 bases and is translated from base 1. Comments on this clone: Its cognate antigen has yet to be identified. No quality values exist for individual bases; no much larger clone is one base distant.

The immunoSEQ assay was used to sequence the CDR3 region of the TCR beta chain. The authors' pipeline ran thus. For every specimen, the T-cell fraction, clonal dominance and maximum TCR clone frequency were calculated. As stored in TCRdb, this immuneACCESS dataset retains in-frame rearrangements with V and J assigned. A fraction of the clones does not appear; measured against another copy, unresolved V genes explain less than half of the discrepancy, and the remainder lacks a known reason. That table supplies the V and J calls and clone size; D and trimming were determined from the DNA. The sample records roughly 6,600 clones, 71% of which are singletons. Of the sample, 12% is held by the ten largest clones. Bladder lesion specimens were obtained at transurethral resection and were stored at -80C. DNA was extracted from bladder specimens collected at transurethral resection.

The rearranged chain carries TRBV27 and TRBJ1-2; perhaps TRBD1 is the D gene, with 5 bases matching. The sample taken for sequencing was tumor-infiltrating cells from bladder cancer. The source of this sequence is a human donor with urothelial carcinoma. The DNA is as follows: TGTGCCAGCAGTTTGTCACCGAATATTCGGGGGGTCGGCTACACCTTC. This encodes CASSLSPNIRGVGYTF.